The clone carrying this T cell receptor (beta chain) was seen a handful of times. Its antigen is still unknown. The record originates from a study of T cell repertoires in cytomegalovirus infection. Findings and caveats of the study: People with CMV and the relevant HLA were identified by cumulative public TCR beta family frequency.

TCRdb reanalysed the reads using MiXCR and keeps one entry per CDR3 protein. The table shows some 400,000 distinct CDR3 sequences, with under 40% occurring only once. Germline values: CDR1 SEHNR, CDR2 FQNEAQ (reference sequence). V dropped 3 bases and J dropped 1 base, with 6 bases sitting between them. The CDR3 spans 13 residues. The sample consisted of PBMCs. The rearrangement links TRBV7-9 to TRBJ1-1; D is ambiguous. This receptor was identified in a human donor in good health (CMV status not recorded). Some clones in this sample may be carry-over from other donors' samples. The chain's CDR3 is CASSFPPNTEAFF. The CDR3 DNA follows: TGTGCCAGCAGCTTTCCCCCGAACACTGAAGCTTTCTTT.